This T cell receptor beta chain emerged from a study of Tregs in tolerant kidney transplant recipients (dated by TCRdb to the late 2010s). The study in broad terms: The transplants used related donors with nonmyeloablative bone marrow transplantation, and mixed chimerism in the human trials was transient. The study used TCRbeta sequencing to identify donor-specific regulatory T cells before combined kidney and bone marrow transplantation, then tracked those cells after transplant. What the research found in general, with its limitations: For some patients the PCR primers changed over time, which made it impossible to compare the samples from those patients at the nucleotide level. Biological reproducibility was not examined directly, but technical replication error appeared to be minimal. Expanding Tregs with activated donor B cells appeared to identify the most biologically relevant and donor-specific TCRbeta repertoire. Donor-specific Treg expansion was found to exceed global Treg expansion in tolerant patients, suggesting antigen-driven rather than nonspecific expansion. Because the study included only a small number of patients, the results must be confirmed in larger populations and under other immunosuppression protocols.

The meaning of the sample's time point label: blood sample drawn before combined kidney and bone marrow transplant. Unstimulated Tregs (CD4+CD25+CD127-), CD4+ non-Tregs (CD4+CD25-), CD4 and CD8 cells were FACS-sorted from thawed PBMCs. Before Treg sorting, thawed PBMCs were rested overnight at 37°C with roughly 180 IU/ml IL-2. The patients were a handful of recipients of combined kidney and bone marrow transplants from the ITN036ST trial, and samples were available only for these trial subjects. Healthy control blood was processed by Ficoll density gradient to PBMCs and cryopreserved; patient PBMCs were collected before and after transplant. With respect to this clone: Its target antigen remains unknown. Base qualities are not recorded, but no much larger clone differs from it by a single base.

After removal of 1 base from V and 5 bases from J, the junction retains 5 bases not matched to a gene. Per the germline V gene, LGHNA is the CDR1 and YSLEER is the CDR2. The CDR3 starts with the cysteine, ends with the phenylalanine, and has 14 residues. Only the CDR3 DNA stays, 42 bases, in frame from base 1. For TCRbeta CDR3 sequencing, genomic DNA from the sorted cells was extracted using the QIAGEN DNeasy Blood and Tissue Kit. High-throughput TCRbeta CDR3 sequencing, including PCR amplification with bias correction and internal controls, was performed commercially through immunoSEQ. The study's processing was this. Unique productive TCRbeta sequences were defined by CDR3 nucleotide sequence where primers matched, otherwise by CDR3 amino acid sequence with Vbeta and Jbeta genes. To correct for sorting error, sequences found in more than one sorted population at a frequency ratio of 2:1 or less were discarded, and the remaining shared sequences were assigned to the population with the higher frequency. Sequences were defined as donor-reactive when expanded at least 5-fold in CFSE-low cells versus unstimulated cells and present at a frequency of at least 0.01% in CFSE-low cells. Repertoire divergence was quantified by Jensen-Shannon divergence using the top 100 TCRbeta sequences ranked by frequency. For samples with multiple sequencing runs, sorting error was corrected separately for each run before the runs were pooled. Entries here come from immuneACCESS through TCRdb and include only in-frame sequences with V and J called. Some clones fail to appear in such tables; in the studies checked, an unresolved V gene covers under half of the shortfall, and the cause of the remainder is unknown. The DNA gave D and trimming, while V, J and clone size come from that table. In this sample the table shows about 61,000 clones, roughly 88% of which occur a single time. The ten largest clones represent under 2.5% of the sample.

The sequence joins TRBV4-3 to TRBJ2-7, with 7 central nucleotides matching TRBD2. The source is a human donor who received a combined kidney and bone marrow transplant. Sequencing used Tregs from blood, obtained before the transplant. CDR3 protein: CASSQVASGHEQYF. Here is the DNA: TGCGCCAGCAGCCAAGTCGCTAGCGGACACGAGCAGTACTTC.